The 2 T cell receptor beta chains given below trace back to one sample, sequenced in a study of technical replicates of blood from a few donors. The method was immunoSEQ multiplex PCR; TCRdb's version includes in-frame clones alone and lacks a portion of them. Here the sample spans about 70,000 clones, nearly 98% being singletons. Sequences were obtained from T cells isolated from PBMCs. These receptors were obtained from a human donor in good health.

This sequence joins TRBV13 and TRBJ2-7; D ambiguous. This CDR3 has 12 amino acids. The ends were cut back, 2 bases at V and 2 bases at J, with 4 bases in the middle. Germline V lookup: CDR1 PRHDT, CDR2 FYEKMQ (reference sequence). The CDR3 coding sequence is TGTGCCAGCAGCTTACACACCTACGAGCAGTACTTC. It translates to CASSLHTYEQYF.

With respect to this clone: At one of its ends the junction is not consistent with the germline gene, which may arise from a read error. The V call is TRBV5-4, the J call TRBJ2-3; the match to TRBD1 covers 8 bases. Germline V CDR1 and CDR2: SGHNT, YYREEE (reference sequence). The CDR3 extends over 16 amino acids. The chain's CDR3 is CASSLVGRGLGDTQYF. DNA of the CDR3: TGTGCCAGCAGTTTGGTGGGCAGGGGGCTGGGAGATACGCAGTATTTT.